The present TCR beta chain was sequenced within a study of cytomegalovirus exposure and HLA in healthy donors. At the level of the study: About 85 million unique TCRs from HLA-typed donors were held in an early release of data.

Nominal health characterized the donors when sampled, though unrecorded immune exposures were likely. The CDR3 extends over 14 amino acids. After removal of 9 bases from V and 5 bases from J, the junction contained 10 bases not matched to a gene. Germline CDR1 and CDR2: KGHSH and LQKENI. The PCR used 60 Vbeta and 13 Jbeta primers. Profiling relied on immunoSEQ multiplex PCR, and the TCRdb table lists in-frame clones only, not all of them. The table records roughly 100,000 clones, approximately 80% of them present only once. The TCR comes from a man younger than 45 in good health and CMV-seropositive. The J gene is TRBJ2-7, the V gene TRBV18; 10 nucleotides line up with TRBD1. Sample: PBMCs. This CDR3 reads CASTRDRGSDEQYF. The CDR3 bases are TGTGCCAGTACCCGGGACAGGGGTTCCGACGAGCAGTACTTC.